The clone carrying this T cell receptor (beta chain) has more than one count but fewer than ten. As yet, its antigen is unknown. The V end was cut by 4 bases, the J end by 0 bases, with 10 bases between. This CDR3 comprises 15 residues. From germline, CDR1 is SGHRS and CDR2 YFSETQ. 5'RACE primed from the constant segment yielded TCR alpha and TCR beta cDNA libraries bearing sample barcodes and UMIs. TCRdb used MiXCR to reprocess the 5' RACE reads, holding one entry per CDR3 protein. The data hold a few hundred thousand distinct CDR3 sequences, with over 15% observed a single time. The data stem from a study of T-cell memory formation after mild COVID-19. Across the study: Largely, the TCR clusters proved donor specific.

Overall study results and limits: CD8+ contracting clones occupied EMRA, while CD4+ ones occupied mainly CM and EM.

The clonotype was recovered from a man aged 18 to 35 who had mild COVID-19 (a few samples of this study predate the infection). Cell type and time point are not known. Sample: PBMCs or a T cell subset sorted from them (not recorded which). The chain has TRBV5-1 and TRBJ2-2, with a possible D match to TRBD1 (6 bases). This CDR3 reads CASSTGQPNTGELFF. Written as DNA, the CDR3 is TGCGCCAGCAGCACCGGACAGCCGAACACCGGGGAGCTGTTTTTT.